This TCR beta chain was profiled in a study of T cell responses to AZD1222 COVID-19 vaccine. Regarding this clone: Its antigen is unknown.

Only in-frame clones appear in the TCRdb table, and some are missing; sequencing was by immunoSEQ multiplex PCR. The sample holds around 120,000 clones, 80% to 95% seen once. The CDR3 contains 15 residues. CDR1 SEHNR and CDR2 FQNEAQ come from the germline V gene (reference sequence). V shed 3 bases and J shed 2 bases, with 13 bases lying between them. General observations from the study: Variant regions that are unmutated are reportedly the target of nearly half of spike-specific TCRs.

The source material was peripheral blood, sampled on day 0 of AZD1222 vaccination. The TCR was taken from an adult in good health. This chain links TRBV7-9 with TRBJ1-1, with D perhaps TRBD1 (6 bases). The CDR3 bases are TGTGCCAGCAGCTTCCCGGGACACGAAAACACTGAAGCTTTCTTT. Residues: CASSFPGHENTEAFF.